The T cell receptor (beta chain) described here comes from a study of identical twins. This clonotype was counted between two and nine times. Its specificity is unknown. TCRdb redid the calling of the 5' RACE reads with MiXCR, one entry per CDR3 protein. The table lists a few hundred thousand distinct CDR3 sequences, about 10% of them singletons. The study, taken as a whole, reports: Conclusions came from cross-sectional statistical analysis, not from following the same donors.

Sequenced sample: naive T cells sorted from blood. This sequence originates from a woman between 50 and 59 years old in good health.

The CDR3 bases are TGTGCCAGCAGTGGCAGGGAGGTTGGCTACACCTTC. The encoded protein is CASSGREVGYTF. The genes are TRBV12-3 or TRBV12-4 and TRBJ1-2, with D possibly TRBD1 on 5 matching bases. The CDR3 runs 12 residues. V was shortened by 5 bases and J by 7 bases, with 11 bases between the two germline ends.